The present T cell receptor (beta chain) was sequenced within a study of OX40 agonist ivuxolimab in advanced cancers. The wider study: With ivuxolimab, an agonistic anti-OX40 (CD134) antibody, patients were treated. It was permissible to have had prior anti-PD-1, anti-PD-L1 or anti-CTLA-4 therapy, and approximately 41% had some.

TCRdb keeps only in-frame clones here, not all; method: immunoSEQ multiplex PCR. This repertoire shows around 38,000 clones, about 82% found once; its top ten account for around 20%. This CDR3 is 17 amino acids long. The germline V and J ends were trimmed by 2 bases and 3 bases, with 17 bases remaining between them. CDR1 and CDR2 from the germline V gene are MNHNS and SASEGT. The chain is built from TRBV6-1 and TRBJ2-1; possibly TRBD1 for D (6 bases). This receptor was obtained from an adult with an advanced solid tumor such as melanoma, head and neck, liver or kidney cancer. Sequenced here: CD4+ or CD8+ T cells sorted from blood, sampled in a trial of the OX40 agonist ivuxolimab. Written as DNA, the CDR3 is TGTGCCAGCAGTGAACTCTCTGGACAGACTTACTACAATGAGCAGTTCTTC. Amino acids: CASSELSGQTYYNEQFF.